This T cell receptor (beta chain) was captured in a study of T cells in localized non-small cell lung cancer. The repertoire was sequenced with immunoSEQ multiplex PCR; TCRdb's copy has only in-frame clones and lacks some. The top ten hold about 3% of the sample, which has some 4,600 clones, 90% to 95% seen once. Notes on the study in general: The study found T cell clonality highest in uninvolved adjacent lung, above tumor. Adjacent lung was found to contain a median roughly 60 of the top 100 tumor clones.

Comments on this clone: Its specificity is unknown. Germline and junction disagree at one end, which may indicate a read error.

The CDR3 extends over 11 amino acids. Looked up from germline, CDR1 is SGHNT and CDR2 is YYREEE (reference sequence). The genes are TRBV5-4 and TRBJ2-3; D tentatively reads TRBD1 or TRBD2 (6 bases each). The origin of this receptor is a woman aged 35-75 years with stage I lung adenocarcinoma. The starting material was peripheral blood, obtained before any cancer treatment. In nucleotides, the CDR3 is TGTGCCAGCAGTTTCGACTCAGGGGAGGTTTTT. This gives the protein CASSFDSGEVF.